These 20 T cell receptor beta chains were sequenced from one sample in a study of tumor-infiltrating lymphocytes in primary liver carcinoma. Production of TCR beta cDNA used 500 ng total RNA together with a constant-region primer. Amplification in three nested multiplex PCR rounds with slightly modified ARM-PCR gave rise to TCR beta libraries. Amplification in the first two PCR rounds was performed using TRBV1-TRBV30 forward primers and a C-beta reverse primer for approximately 10 cycles each. TCRdb analysed the multiplex PCR reads with MiXCR anew, one entry per CDR3 protein. The data contain a few hundred thousand distinct CDR3 sequences, roughly 60% of them singletons. RNA isolated from unsorted whole blood supplied the blood RNA, with germline DNA also extracted. Sequences were obtained from peripheral blood. Source of these receptors: a woman aged 25 to 39 with primary liver carcinoma and hepatitis B virus infection.

Concerning this clonotype: The junction departs from germline at one end; a sequencing error may be responsible. V and J are TRBV4-2 and TRBJ2-7, with 10 nucleotides matching TRBD1. CDR3 length equals 15 residues. Per germline, CDR1 LGHNA and CDR2 YNFKEQ. The CDR3 spells CVSSRGQGDAYGQYF. CDR3 coding DNA: TGTGTCAGCAGCCGAGGACAGGGGGATGCCTACGGGCAGTACTTC.

With respect to this clonotype: A read error may be the cause here, since a much bigger clone is one base away. V is TRBV6-5 and J is TRBJ2-1, with a tentative D call TRBD1 (5 bases). The CDR3 is made up of 14 amino acids. Germline V CDR1 and CDR2: MNHEY, SVGAGI. Trimming stripped 10 bases from V and 1 base from J, with 14 bases between. The CDR3 sequence is CATGRDESYNEQFF. DNA for the CDR3: TGTGCCACTGGCAGGGATGAATCCTACAATGAGCAGTTCTTC.

In regard to this clonotype: This may come from a read error, since a much larger clone is one base off. The rearrangement links TRBV12-3 or TRBV12-4 to TRBJ1-2; 9 nucleotides agree with TRBD1. There are 14 residues in the CDR3. Trimming cost V 6 bases and J 7 bases; bases outside gene matches: 9. The CDR3 protein is CASSPWDRVVGYTF. In nucleotides, the CDR3 is TGTGCCAGCAGCCCCTGGGACAGGGTGGTTGGCTACACCTTC.

Comment on this clonotype: A much larger clone differs from this one at a single base, so this may be a read error. The rearrangement links TRBV6-5 to TRBJ1-2; D might be TRBD1 (5 bases). There are 14 residues in the CDR3. The V gene's germline CDR1 is MNHEY and CDR2 SVGAGI. The CDR3 DNA is TGTGTCAGCAGTTACTCGGGGGGTGCGGGTGGCTACACCTTC. Encoded protein: CVSSYSGGAGGYTF.

The chain couples TRBV10-3 to TRBJ1-5; TRBD1 is a possible D gene (6 bases). CDR3 size: 14 residues. CDR1 ENHRY and CDR2 SYGVKD come from the germline V gene. Trimming shortened V by 10 bases and J by 2 bases, and 15 bases separated the two germline ends. The CDR3 DNA reads TGTGCCAGCGGAGACGGGGGCGGCAATCAGCCCCAGCATTTT. Its translation: CASGDGGGNQPQHF.

This clonotype was recorded at least ten times. The chain links TRBV11-3 to TRBJ2-1; possible D gene TRBD2, 6 bases. The CDR3 is 13 amino acids. Deletions cut 3 bases from V and 9 bases from J, with 12 bases between. Looked up from germline, CDR1 is SGHNT and CDR2 is YENEEA. The CDR3 nucleotides are TGTGCCAGCAGCTTTGTCCTGGGGGGTGAGCAGTTCTTC. Its protein is CASSFVLGGEQFF.

In this sample, this clonotype turned up a few times. V usage is TRBV4-2 and J usage is TRBJ2-7, with D perhaps TRBD2 (6 bases). Deletions cut 4 bases from V and 7 bases from J, with 14 bases between. Germline CDR1 reads LGHNA; CDR2 reads YNFKEQ. CDR3 length: 13 amino acids. This chain's CDR3 is CASSRDSLVEQYF. The CDR3 nucleotides are TGTGCCAGCAGCCGGGACTCCCTAGTTGAGCAGTACTTC.

About this clonotype: A read error is likely, as this CDR3 ends without the conserved phenylalanine or tryptophan. It is unclear where the CDR3 begins or ends on the DNA, so no DNA is shown, and the CDR3 is as TCRdb lists it. The chain carries TRBV29-1 and TRBJ2-2; the table gives TRBD2 as D, unverified against the DNA. The CDR3 is 13 residues long, counting both termini. Germline V gives CDR1 SQVTM, CDR2 ANQGSEA. This CDR3 reads CSTGRRDTGEMLL.

The genes are TRBV11-3 and TRBJ2-7; 8 bases agree with TRBD2. The CDR3 length is 13 residues. The V gene's germline CDR1 is SGHNT and CDR2 YENEEA. Trimming took 4 bases from V and 7 from J; bases not matched to a gene: 6. CDR3 amino acids: CASSYGTRGEQYF. CDR3 DNA: TGTGCCAGCAGCTATGGGACTAGGGGGGAGCAGTACTTC.

The chain recombines TRBV6-2 or TRBV6-3 with TRBJ1-1; 9 nucleotides line up with TRBD1. Trimming cost V 7 bases and J 3 bases; bases outside gene matches: 9. Looked up from germline, CDR1 is MNHEY and CDR2 is SVGEGT. This CDR3 region has 15 residues. CDR3 sequence (DNA): TGTGCCAGCAATACTCGGACAGGGGCCGACACTGAAGCTTTCTTT. Amino acid sequence: CASNTRTGADTEAFF.

Note on this clonotype: A much larger clone lies one base from this, so it may be a read error. The rearrangement uses TRBV4-2 and TRBJ2-3; 7 bases map to TRBD2. Germline CDR1 LGHNA, CDR2 YNFKEQ. V was clipped by 0 bases and J by 3 bases; unmatched bases: 9. This CDR3 contains 17 residues. CDR3 in amino acids: CASSQDQGLSVTDTQYF. DNA for the CDR3: TGTGCCAGCAGCCAAGATCAGGGACTATCGGTTACAGATACGCAGTATTTT.

This clonotype was seen only a few times. This chain joins TRBV12-3 or TRBV12-4 and TRBJ2-5; a weak D match, TRBD1 (6 bases). The CDR3 extends over 15 amino acids. Trimming removed 3 bases from V and 5 bases from J, with 16 bases in between. The CDR3 DNA reads TGTGCCAGCAGTTTGGGGGCAGGGGTCTCGGAGACCCAGTACTTC. Its protein is CASSLGAGVSETQYF.

Of note for this clonotype: One end of the junction does not line up with germline, which may come from a read error. The chain is built from TRBV7-8 and TRBJ2-1; 8 bases are shared with TRBD1. The germline V gene encodes CDR1 SGHVS and CDR2 FQNEAQ. This CDR3 has 15 residues. CDR3 sequence: CANSLRTGNYNEQFF. CDR3 nucleotide sequence: TGTGCCAACAGCTTAAGGACAGGGAACTACAATGAGCAGTTCTTC.

Remarks on this clonotype: Just one base apart from a much larger clone, this may be a read error. J is TRBJ2-1 and V is TRBV6-5; a possible D gene is TRBD2 (5 bases). The CDR3 extends over 13 amino acids. Germline V lookup: CDR1 MNHEY, CDR2 SVGAGI. CDR3 DNA sequence: TGTGTCAGCACTTCCTCTTTCCGCGGGGAGCAGTTCTTC. This sequence encodes CVSTSSFRGEQFF.

Comments on this clonotype: Compared with germline, one end of the junction differs, possibly owing to a read error. The chain carries TRBV12-3 or TRBV12-4 and TRBJ2-7, with D perhaps matching TRBD1 (5 bases). The CDR3 runs 15 residues. CDR3 sequence: CASSELGPTAAEQYF. Here the CDR3 DNA reads TGTGCCAGCAGCGAATTGGGGCCCACCGCGGCCGAGCAATACTTC.

This clonotype was seen many times. The gene calls are TRBV11-2 and TRBJ1-1; D is unresolved. Trimming cost V 4 bases and J 7 bases, with 10 bases left between them. The CDR3 runs 12 residues. The V gene's germline CDR1 is SGHAT and CDR2 FQNNGV. CDR3 in amino acids: CASSSSKVEAFF. DNA for the CDR3: TGTGCCAGCAGCTCCTCAAAAGTTGAAGCTTTCTTT.

The chain carries TRBV12-3 or TRBV12-4 and TRBJ2-7; weak D call: TRBD1 (6 bases). The CDR3 length is 14 residues. Trimming took off 4 bases at V and 4 bases at J, with 14 bases between the two ends. The CDR3 region is CASSWWDTLYEQYF. The CDR3 DNA reads TGTGCCAGCAGTTGGTGGGACACATTGTACGAGCAGTACTTC.

The V and J genes are TRBV11-2 and TRBJ2-2, with D perhaps matching TRBD2 (6 bases). The ends were cut back, 8 bases at V and 5 bases at J, with 33 bases in the middle. The CDR3 totals 20 residues. Germline V gene data show CDR1 as SGHAT and CDR2 as FQNNGV. DNA of the CDR3: TGTGCCAGCGGCCAACCCTCAGGACTAACGTATTCTACGGGGACCGGGGAGCTGTTTTTT. Translating it yields CASGQPSGLTYSTGTGELFF.

V gene TRBV6-2 or TRBV6-3 combines with J gene TRBJ2-2; TRBD1 might be the D (6 bases). Per the germline V gene, CDR1 is MNHEY and CDR2 is SVGEGT. V was shortened by 2 bases and J by 6 bases, with 13 bases between the two germline ends. The CDR3 loop spans 15 amino acids. The CDR3 sequence: CASSYGGATAGELFF. The CDR3, as DNA: TGTGCCAGCAGTTACGGGGGCGCCACGGCCGGGGAGCTGTTTTTT.

Regarding this clonotype: A much larger clonotype is one base distant, so this may be a read error. V usage is TRBV29-1 and J usage is TRBJ2-5, with D tentatively TRBD1 (5 bases). The germline CDR1 and CDR2 sequences are SQVTM and ANQGSEA. CDR3 length: 14 residues. V was clipped by 6 bases and J by 1 base, with 15 bases between them. The DNA for the CDR3 is TGCAGCGTGACGGACACGGGCCTCCAAGAGACCCAGTACTTC. It translates to CSVTDTGLQETQYF.